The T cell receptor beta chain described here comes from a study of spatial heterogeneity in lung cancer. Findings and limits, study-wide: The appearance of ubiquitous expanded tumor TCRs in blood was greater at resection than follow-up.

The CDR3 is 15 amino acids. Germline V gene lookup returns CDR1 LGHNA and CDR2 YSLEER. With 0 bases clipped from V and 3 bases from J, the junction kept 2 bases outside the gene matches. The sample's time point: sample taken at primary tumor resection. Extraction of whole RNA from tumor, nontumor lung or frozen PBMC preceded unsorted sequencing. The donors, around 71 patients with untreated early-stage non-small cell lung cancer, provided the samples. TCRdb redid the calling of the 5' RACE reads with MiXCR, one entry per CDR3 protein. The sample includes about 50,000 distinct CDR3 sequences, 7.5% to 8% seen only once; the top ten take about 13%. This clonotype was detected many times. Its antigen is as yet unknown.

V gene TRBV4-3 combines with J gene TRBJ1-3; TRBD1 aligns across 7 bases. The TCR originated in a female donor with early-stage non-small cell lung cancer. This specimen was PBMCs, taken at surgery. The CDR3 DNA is TGCGCCAGCAGCCAAGAGACAGGGTATGGAAACACCATATATTTT. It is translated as CASSQETGYGNTIYF.